This T cell receptor beta chain is from a study of cytomegalovirus exposure and HLA in healthy donors. Overall study results and limits: Associated with cytomegalovirus, according to the listing, were about 160 TCR beta chains. Cytomegalovirus status was reportedly diagnosed by the classifier with high sensitivity and specificity.

By proportion, this clone is medium-sized (0.01 to 0.1%). The antigen remains unidentified. Looked up from germline, CDR1 is MGHDK and CDR2 is SYGVNS. The V and J ends lost 1 base and 3 bases respectively, with 6 bases between them. This CDR3 is built from 14 residues. Repertoires were generated with immunoSEQ multiplex PCR, while TCRdb's copy carries only in-frame clones and drops some. The profile shows some 120,000 clones, roughly 90% of them singletons. This clonotype was obtained from a man aged 25 to 40 in good health and CMV-seronegative. J is TRBJ2-2 and V is TRBV25-1; D remains unclear. Sample: PBMCs. Written as DNA, the CDR3 is TGTGCCAGCAGTGAATCTCGGGACACCGGGGAGCTGTTTTTT. Translating it yields CASSESRDTGELFF.